This T cell receptor beta chain emerged from a study of breast tumors, draining lymph nodes, adjacent tissues. Regarding the study as a whole: Luminal-like breast cancer showed significantly greater tumor-nontumor repertoire similarity than basal-like breast cancer did. The data were judged consistent with most tumor T cells coming from lymph node and expanding in tumor. Tumor T cell lymph node origin was a supported hypothesis, not proven. Tumor TCR diversity was below lymph nodes but above nontumor tissue.

CDR1 is LNHDA and CDR2 is SQIVND in the germline V gene (reference sequence). The CDR3 is 12 residues long. TCRdb re-called the multiplex PCR reads with MiXCR, one entry per CDR3 protein. The sample has around 190,000 distinct CDR3 sequences; about 30% are singletons. Samples came from axillary lymph nodes draining the breast cancer. Concerning this clonotype: Antigen specificity is unknown. The junction departs from the called germline gene at one end, perhaps through a read error.

This clonotype was sampled from a female donor with breast cancer. Some clones in this sample may be carry-over from other donors' samples. Specimen: axillary lymph node tissue. The chain links TRBV19 to TRBJ2-5; D gene ambiguous. CDR3 amino acids: CASSSFSETQCF. In DNA, the CDR3 is TGCGCCAGTAGTTCTTTCTCCGAGACCCAGTGCTTC. Supplemented by reference TRBV19 and TRBJ2-5, the full variable domain reads DGGITQSPKYLFRKEGQNVTLSCEQNLNHDAMYWYRQDPGQGLRLIYYSQIVNDFQKGDIAEGYSVSREKKESFPLTVTSAQKNPTAFYLCASSSFSETQCFGPGTRLLVL.